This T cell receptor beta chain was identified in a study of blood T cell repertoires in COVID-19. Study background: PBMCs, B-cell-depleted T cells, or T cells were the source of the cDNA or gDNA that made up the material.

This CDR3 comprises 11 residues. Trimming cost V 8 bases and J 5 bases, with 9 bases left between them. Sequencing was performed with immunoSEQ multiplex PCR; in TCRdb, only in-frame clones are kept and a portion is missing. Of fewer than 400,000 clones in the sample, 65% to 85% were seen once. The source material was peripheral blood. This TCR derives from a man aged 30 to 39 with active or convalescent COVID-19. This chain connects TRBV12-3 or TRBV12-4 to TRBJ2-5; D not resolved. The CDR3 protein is CASSGGETQYF. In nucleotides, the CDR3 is TGTGCCAGCTCAGGTGGGGAGACCCAGTACTTC.